The 2 T cell receptor beta chains reported below all come from one sample, sequenced in a study of blood T cell repertoires in COVID-19. Libraries were prepared by immunoSEQ multiplex PCR; TCRdb keeps only in-frame clonotypes and omits some of them. The table has a few hundred thousand clones, 88% seen once. Source material: PBMCs or T cells enriched from blood (not recorded which). The receptors derive from a woman between 18 and 30 years old who had been exposed to COVID-19.

Concerning this clone: The junction departs from germline at one end; a sequencing error may be responsible. This chain connects TRBV12-3 or TRBV12-4 to TRBJ2-3, with TRBD2 identical over 8 bases. This CDR3 region has 12 residues. CDR3 sequence reads: CASSLGAGGDFF. CDR3 sequence (DNA): TGTGCCAGCAGTTTAGGCGCCGGGGGGGATTTTTTT.

The table lists this clone with a few counts. The chain employs TRBV4-1 and TRBJ2-7, with 13 positions matching TRBD2. CDR1 is MGHRA and CDR2 is YSYEKL in the germline V gene. After removal of 1 base from V and 5 bases from J, the junction contained 14 bases not matched to a gene. This CDR3 is 19 amino acids long. As DNA, the CDR3 is TGCGCCAGCAGCCAAGGCTCCTCTAGGACTAGCGGGAGAGGGAACGAGCAGTACTTC. This gives the protein CASSQGSSRTSGRGNEQYF.